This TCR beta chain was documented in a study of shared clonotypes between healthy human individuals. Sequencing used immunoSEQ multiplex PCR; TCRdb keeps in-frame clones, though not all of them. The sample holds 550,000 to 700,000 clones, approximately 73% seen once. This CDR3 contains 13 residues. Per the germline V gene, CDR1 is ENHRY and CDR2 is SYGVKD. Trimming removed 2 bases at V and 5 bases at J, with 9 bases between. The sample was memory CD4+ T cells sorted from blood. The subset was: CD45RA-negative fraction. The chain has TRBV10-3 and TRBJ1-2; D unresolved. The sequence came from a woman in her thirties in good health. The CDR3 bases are TGTGCCATCAGTGAGAAACCGCGATATGGCTACACCTTC. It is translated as CAISEKPRYGYTF.